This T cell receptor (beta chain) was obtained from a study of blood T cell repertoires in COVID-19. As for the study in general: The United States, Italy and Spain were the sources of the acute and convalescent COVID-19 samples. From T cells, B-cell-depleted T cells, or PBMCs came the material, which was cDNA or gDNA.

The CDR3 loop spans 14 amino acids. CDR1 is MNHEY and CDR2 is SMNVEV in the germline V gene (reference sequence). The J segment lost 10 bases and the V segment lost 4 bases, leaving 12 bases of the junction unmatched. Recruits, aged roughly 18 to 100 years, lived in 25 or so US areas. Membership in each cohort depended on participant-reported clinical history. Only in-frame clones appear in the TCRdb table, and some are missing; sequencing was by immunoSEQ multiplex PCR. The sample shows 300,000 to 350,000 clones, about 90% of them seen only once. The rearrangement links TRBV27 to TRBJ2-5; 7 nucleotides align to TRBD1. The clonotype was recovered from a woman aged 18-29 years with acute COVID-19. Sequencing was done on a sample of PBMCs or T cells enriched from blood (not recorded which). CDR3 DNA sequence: TGTGCCAGCAGTTCAAACAGGGGCCTAGGGGACCAGTACTTC. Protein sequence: CASSSNRGLGDQYF.